This is a list of T cell receptor beta chains from one sample in a study of Ad26.COV2.S vaccination and SARS-CoV-2 variants. The method was immunoSEQ multiplex PCR; TCRdb's version includes in-frame clones alone and lacks a portion of them. The sample records 320,000 or so clones, around 90% being singletons. This specimen was peripheral blood, taken in a trial of Ad26.COV2.S vaccine versus placebo. The receptors here all came from a person between 18 and 59 years old who received the Ad26.COV2.S COVID-19 vaccine or a placebo. The CDR3 runs from the conserved cysteine through the conserved F or W. The D gene is left open where the match is weak. Where a row states a size, it is once, few, many or the class of an expanded clone; other rows omit it.

clone_size j_call d_call v_call cdr3_aa cdr3_nt
NA TRBJ2-1 NA TRBV7-8 CASSFAPEGVGYNEQFF TGTGCCAGCAGCTTCGCCCCGGAGGGGGTCGGCTACAATGAGCAGTTCTTC
NA TRBJ1-1 NA TRBV19 CASSDPRTENTEAFF TGTGCCAGTAGTGATCCTAGGACAGAAAACACTGAAGCTTTCTTT
NA TRBJ1-5 NA TRBV12-5 CASGLELPGFGQRYSNQPQHF TGTGCTAGTGGTTTAGAATTACCCGGTTTTGGACAGCGTTATAGCAATCAGCCCCAGCATTTT
NA TRBJ2-5 NA TRBV5-4 CASSLGGIQETQYF TGTGCCAGCAGCTTAGGTGGAATTCAAGAGACCCAGTACTTC
NA TRBJ1-2 NA TRBV6-5 CASTEGDRFYGYTF TGTGCCAGCACCGAAGGGGACCGATTCTATGGCTACACCTTC
NA TRBJ2-3 NA TRBV5-6 CASSLGSFAPMGADTQYF TGTGCCAGCAGCTTGGGATCTTTCGCTCCTATGGGGGCAGATACGCAGTATTTT
NA TRBJ1-2 NA TRBV6-5 CARSQGPFYGYTF TGTGCCAGATCACAGGGCCCATTCTATGGCTACACCTTC
NA TRBJ2-1 TRBD1 TRBV9 CASSGSQGWGGNEQFF TGTGCCAGCAGCGGATCACAGGGGTGGGGTGGCAATGAGCAGTTCTTC
once TRBJ1-1 NA TRBV19 CASSLGQTNTEAFF TGTGCCAGTAGTTTGGGACAAACGAACACTGAAGCTTTCTTT
NA TRBJ1-3 NA TRBV12-3/TRBV12-4 CATTRRGRNTIYF TGTGCCACCACGAGGAGGGGGAGAAACACCATATATTTT
NA TRBJ2-5 TRBD2 TRBV4-1 CASSLGLVGETQYF TGCGCCAGCAGCTTGGGACTAGTTGGAGAGACCCAGTACTTC
NA TRBJ1-1 NA TRBV18 CASSPPRAGKETEAFF TGTGCCAGCTCACCACCTCGGGCAGGGAAGGAGACTGAAGCTTTCTTT
NA TRBJ1-1 NA TRBV2 CASRGKGGHTEAFF TGTGCCAGCAGGGGGAAGGGAGGACACACTGAAGCTTTCTTT
NA TRBJ1-4 TRBD1 TRBV6-2/TRBV6-3 CASSYGDRGEKKLFF TGTGCCAGCAGTTACGGGGACAGGGGCGAGAAAAAACTGTTTTTT
NA TRBJ2-2 NA TRBV4-3 CASSQVEGLGGELFF TGCGCCAGCAGCCAAGTCGAGGGGCTAGGGGGGGAGCTGTTTTTT
NA TRBJ1-6 TRBD1 TRBV19 CASHIGGHNSPLHF TGTGCCAGCCACATAGGGGGCCATAATTCACCCCTCCACTTT
NA TRBJ2-2 NA TRBV1 CTSSQPLAGTGELFF TGCACCAGCAGCCAGCCACTAGCGGGCACCGGGGAGCTGTTTTTT
NA TRBJ1-6 TRBD1 TRBV5-1 CASSGGQADSPLHF TGCGCCAGCAGCGGGGGACAGGCAGATTCACCCCTCCACTTT
NA TRBJ2-1 NA TRBV18 CASSPPGGLMNEQFF TGTGCCAGCTCACCACCGGGGGGTTTAATGAATGAGCAGTTCTTC
once TRBJ2-1 TRBD2 TRBV3-1/TRBV3-2 CASSPPLAGYSYNEQFF TGTGCCAGCAGCCCTCCGCTAGCGGGATACTCCTACAATGAGCAGTTCTTC
NA TRBJ2-1 TRBD2 TRBV5-1 CASSEEAGGLLFEQFF TGCGCCAGCAGCGAAGAAGCGGGGGGGCTACTATTCGAGCAGTTCTTC
NA TRBJ1-3 NA TRBV13 CASSLAEGTVGNTIYF TGTGCCAGCAGCTTAGCTGAGGGCACAGTTGGAAACACCATATATTTT
NA TRBJ1-2 NA TRBV6-2/TRBV6-3 CASSGARGLHYGYTF TGTGCCAGCAGTGGGGCCCGGGGTCTTCACTATGGCTACACCTTC
NA TRBJ2-3 NA TRBV2 CLCLRSTDTQYF TGCCTTTGCCTGCGATCCACAGATACGCAGTATTTT
NA TRBJ1-2 NA TRBV10-2 CASSEPDYGYTF TGCGCCAGCAGTGAGCCCGACTATGGCTACACCTTC
NA TRBJ2-3 NA TRBV7-9 CASSSPQGTDTQYF TGTGCCAGCAGCTCCCCACAGGGCACAGATACGCAGTATTTT
NA TRBJ1-2 TRBD1 TRBV7-2 CASSLDRTGTYGYTF TGTGCCAGCAGCTTAGACCGGACAGGTACATATGGCTACACCTTC
NA TRBJ1-4 TRBD1 TRBV18 CASSHTGTAATNEKLFF TGTGCCAGCTCGCACACCGGGACAGCAGCAACTAATGAAAAACTGTTTTTT
NA TRBJ1-2 TRBD1 TRBV9 CASSAAGQGRYGYTF TGTGCCAGCAGCGCGGCGGGACAGGGTCGATATGGCTACACCTTC
NA TRBJ1-1 NA TRBV27 CASAHRGVTEAFF TGTGCCAGCGCCCACCGGGGGGTCACTGAAGCTTTCTTT
NA TRBJ2-1 TRBD2 TRBV4-2 CASSRGGRENNEQFF TGTGCCAGCAGCCGGGGCGGGAGGGAAAACAATGAGCAGTTCTTC
NA TRBJ1-4 NA TRBV15 CATSREVRISGEKLFF TGTGCCACCAGCAGAGAGGTGCGAATTTCGGGAGAAAAACTGTTTTTT
once TRBJ2-3 NA TRBV12-3/TRBV12-4 CASSPADTQYF TGTGCCAGCAGTCCGGCCGATACGCAGTATTTT
NA TRBJ2-7 NA TRBV10-2 CASSDPFYEQYF TGCGCCAGCAGTGATCCCTTTTACGAGCAGTACTTC
NA TRBJ2-7 NA TRBV7-8 CASSLTGALSYEQYF TGTGCCAGCAGCCTTACAGGAGCCCTATCCTACGAGCAGTACTTC
few TRBJ1-5 NA TRBV19 CASSIEGQGINQPQHF TGTGCCAGTAGTATAGAGGGTCAGGGGATCAATCAGCCCCAGCATTTT
medium-sized TRBJ2-1 NA TRBV4-3 CASSQGQWGNEQFF TGCGCCAGCAGCCAAGGGCAATGGGGCAATGAGCAGTTCTTC
NA TRBJ1-1 TRBD1 TRBV5-7 CASSWRTGEDWDTEAFF TGTGCCAGCAGCTGGAGGACAGGGGAGGATTGGGACACTGAAGCTTTCTTT
NA TRBJ1-1 NA TRBV15 CATSRRLNTEAFF TGTGCCACCAGCAGGCGGCTGAACACTGAAGCTTTCTTT
few TRBJ1-1 NA TRBV3-1/TRBV3-2 CASSQSGVRAFF TGTGCCAGCAGCCAATCGGGCGTGAGAGCTTTCTTT
NA TRBJ1-1 NA TRBV4-3 CASSQLARGMNTEAFF TGCGCCAGCAGCCAGCTAGCCCGGGGCATGAACACTGAAGCTTTCTTT